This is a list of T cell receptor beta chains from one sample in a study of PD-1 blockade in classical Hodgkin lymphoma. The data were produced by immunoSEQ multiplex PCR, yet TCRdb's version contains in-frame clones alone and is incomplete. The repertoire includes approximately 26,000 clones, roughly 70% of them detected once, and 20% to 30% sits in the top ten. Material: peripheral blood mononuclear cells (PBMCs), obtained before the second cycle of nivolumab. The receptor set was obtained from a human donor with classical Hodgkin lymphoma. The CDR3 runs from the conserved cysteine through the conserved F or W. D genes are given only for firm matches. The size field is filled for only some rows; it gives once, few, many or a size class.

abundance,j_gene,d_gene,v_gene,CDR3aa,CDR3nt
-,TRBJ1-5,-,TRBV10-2,CASSRGLQSNQPQHF,TGCGCCAGCAGTAGGGGCCTACAAAGCAATCAGCCCCAGCATTTT
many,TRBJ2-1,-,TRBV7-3,CASSPSRSGVMSSYNEQFF,TGTGCCAGCAGCCCTAGCCGGTCGGGGGTAATGAGCTCCTACAATGAGCAGTTCTTC
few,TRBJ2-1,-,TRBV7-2,CASSFVNEQFF,TGTGCCAGCAGCTTTGTCAATGAGCAGTTCTTC
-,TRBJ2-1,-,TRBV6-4,CASSQGRGEQFF,TGTGCCAGCAGCCAGGGTAGAGGTGAGCAGTTCTTC
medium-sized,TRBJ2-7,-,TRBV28,CASSLSTGGGSYEQYF,TGTGCCAGCAGTTTATCGACAGGTGGAGGATCCTACGAGCAGTACTTC
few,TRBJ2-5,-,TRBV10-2,CASSDQGGGGRETQYF,TGCGCCAGCAGTGACCAGGGGGGGGGTGGACGAGAGACCCAGTACTTC
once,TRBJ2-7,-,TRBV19,CASSMLEGLEQYF,TGTGCCAGTAGTATGTTAGAGGGTCTCGAGCAGTACTTC
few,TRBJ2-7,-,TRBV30,CAWSVRRATYEQYF,TGTGCCTGGAGTGTTCGCAGGGCGACCTACGAGCAGTACTTC
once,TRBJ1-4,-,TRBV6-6,CASSLQGKLFF,TGTGCCAGCAGTCTACAGGGAAAACTGTTTTTT
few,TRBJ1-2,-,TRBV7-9,CASRDSPQTYGYTF,TGTGCCAGCAGAGATTCACCGCAAACCTATGGCTACACCTTC
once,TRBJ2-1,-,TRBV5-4,CASSLPGLTGLGRSEQFF,TGTGCCAGCAGCTTGCCTGGACTAACTGGTTTGGGTCGTAGTGAGCAGTTCTTC
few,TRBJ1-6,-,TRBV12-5,CASGWAGTDVISPLHF,TGTGCTAGTGGTTGGGCGGGGACCGACGTAATTTCACCCCTCCACTTT
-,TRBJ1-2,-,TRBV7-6,CASSLGQGIGYGYTF,TGTGCCAGCAGCTTGGGTCAGGGTATTGGCTATGGCTACACCTTC
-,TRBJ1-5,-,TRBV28,CASSPPTGWGSRDQPQHF,TGTGCCAGCAGTCCTCCGACGGGGTGGGGTTCCCGGGATCAGCCCCAGCATTTT
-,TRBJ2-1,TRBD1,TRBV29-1,CSVEGLRTGNNEQFF,TGCAGCGTTGAAGGGCTCCGGACAGGCAACAATGAGCAGTTCTTC
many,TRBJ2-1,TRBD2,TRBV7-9,CASSISGTGGEQFF,TGTGCCAGCAGCATAAGCGGGACCGGAGGTGAGCAGTTCTTC
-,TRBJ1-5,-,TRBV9,CASSVAKSGKEDQPQHF,TGTGCCAGCAGCGTAGCTAAGTCGGGGAAGGAGGATCAGCCCCAGCATTTT
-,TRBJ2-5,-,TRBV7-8,CASSLAYRGEETQYF,TGTGCCAGCAGCTTAGCCTACCGGGGAGAAGAGACCCAGTACTTC
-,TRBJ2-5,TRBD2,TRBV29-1,CSAGLAVQETQYF,TGCAGCGCGGGACTAGCGGTACAAGAGACCCAGTACTTC
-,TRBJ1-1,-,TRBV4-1,CASSQRGVVGMNTEAFF,TGCGCCAGCAGCCAGAGAGGCGTTGTGGGCATGAACACTGAAGCTTTCTTT
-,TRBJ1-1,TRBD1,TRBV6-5,CASSYQVSGTGTEAFF,TGTGCCAGCAGTTACCAGGTGTCGGGGACAGGAACTGAAGCTTTCTTT
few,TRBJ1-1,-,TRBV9,CASSGTVMNTEAFF,TGTGCCAGCAGCGGGACAGTCATGAACACTGAAGCTTTCTTT